Here is one T cell receptor beta chain with its context. The data are from a study of blood T cell repertoires in COVID-19. Study-wide background: T cells, B-cell-depleted T cells, or PBMCs provided the cDNA or gDNA that served as material.

V was cut by 4 bases and J by 11 bases, with 18 bases left in between. The CDR3 is 15 residues long. Germline V lookup: CDR1 MNHEY, CDR2 SMNVEV (reference sequence). Under the authors' procedure: Quantification of nucleated cells was approximated via reference gene primer amplification. Data came from immunoSEQ multiplex PCR; TCRdb stores just in-frame clones and leaves some out. V and J calls plus clone size are reproduced from that table; the DNA served to infer D and trimming. The profile shows hundreds of thousands of clones, 89% of them singletons. A Seattle source enrolled patients during active infection and followed them longitudinally.

The TCR comes from a man younger than 30 with COVID-19, enrolled during active disease. The sample comprised peripheral blood. The chain couples TRBV27 to TRBJ1-6; TRBD1 might be the D (6 bases). The CDR3 DNA reads as TGTGCCAGCAGTTCCACTGCGGGGGGCTTAACACCCCTCCACTTT. It translates to CASSSTAGGLTPLHF.